This TCR beta chain emerged from a study of T cells in localized non-small cell lung cancer. Findings and caveats of the study: Among the tissues sampled, uninvolved adjacent lung had the highest T cell clonality, above tumor. The tumor had only one region sequenced, so heterogeneity remains possible.

Comments on this clone: Its antigen is not identified.

The data were produced by immunoSEQ multiplex PCR, yet TCRdb's version contains in-frame clones alone and is incomplete. The sample lists some 51,000 clones; roughly 88% were seen once. The junction had 8 bases not matched to a gene; V was cut back by 4 bases and J by 4 bases. The germline V gene has CDR1 SGHNT and CDR2 YYREEE (reference sequence). The CDR3 runs to 15 residues. This receptor was taken from a woman aged 35 to 75 with stage I lung adenocarcinoma. The V and J genes are TRBV5-4 and TRBJ1-1, with 9 nucleotides matching TRBD1. This sample comprised peripheral blood, obtained before any cancer treatment. The CDR3 nucleotides read TGTGCCAGCAGCGCCCAACAGGGGGCGAGCACTGAAGCTTTCTTT. Its protein is CASSAQQGASTEAFF.